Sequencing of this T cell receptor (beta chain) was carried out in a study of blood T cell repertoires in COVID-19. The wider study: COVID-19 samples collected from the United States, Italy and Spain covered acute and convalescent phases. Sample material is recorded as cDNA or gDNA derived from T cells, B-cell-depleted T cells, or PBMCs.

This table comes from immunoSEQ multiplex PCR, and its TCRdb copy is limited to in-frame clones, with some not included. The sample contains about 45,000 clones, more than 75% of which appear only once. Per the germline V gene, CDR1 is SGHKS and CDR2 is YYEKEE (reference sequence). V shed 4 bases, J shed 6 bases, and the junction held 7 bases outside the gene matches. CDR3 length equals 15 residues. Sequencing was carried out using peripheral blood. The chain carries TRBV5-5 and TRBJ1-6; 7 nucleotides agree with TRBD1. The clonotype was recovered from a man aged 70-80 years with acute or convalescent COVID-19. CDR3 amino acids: CASSRGTGVNSPLHF. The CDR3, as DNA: TGTGCCAGCAGCCGGGGCACAGGGGTTAATTCACCCCTCCACTTT.